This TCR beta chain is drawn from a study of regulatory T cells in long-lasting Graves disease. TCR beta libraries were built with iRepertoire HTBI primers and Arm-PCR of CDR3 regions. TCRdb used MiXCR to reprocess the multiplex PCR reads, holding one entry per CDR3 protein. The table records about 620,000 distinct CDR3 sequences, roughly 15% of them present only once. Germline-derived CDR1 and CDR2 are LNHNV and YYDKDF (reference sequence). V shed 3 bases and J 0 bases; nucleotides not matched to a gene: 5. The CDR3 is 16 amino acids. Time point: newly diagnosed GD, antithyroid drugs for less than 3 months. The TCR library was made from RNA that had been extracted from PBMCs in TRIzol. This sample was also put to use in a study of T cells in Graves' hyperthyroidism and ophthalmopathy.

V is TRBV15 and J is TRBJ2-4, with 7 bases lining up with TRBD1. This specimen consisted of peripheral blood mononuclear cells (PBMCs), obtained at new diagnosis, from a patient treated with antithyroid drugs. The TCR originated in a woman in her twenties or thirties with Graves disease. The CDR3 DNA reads TGTGCCACCAGCAGTCCCGGGACAGAAGCCAAAAACATTCAGTACTTC. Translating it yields CATSSPGTEAKNIQYF.